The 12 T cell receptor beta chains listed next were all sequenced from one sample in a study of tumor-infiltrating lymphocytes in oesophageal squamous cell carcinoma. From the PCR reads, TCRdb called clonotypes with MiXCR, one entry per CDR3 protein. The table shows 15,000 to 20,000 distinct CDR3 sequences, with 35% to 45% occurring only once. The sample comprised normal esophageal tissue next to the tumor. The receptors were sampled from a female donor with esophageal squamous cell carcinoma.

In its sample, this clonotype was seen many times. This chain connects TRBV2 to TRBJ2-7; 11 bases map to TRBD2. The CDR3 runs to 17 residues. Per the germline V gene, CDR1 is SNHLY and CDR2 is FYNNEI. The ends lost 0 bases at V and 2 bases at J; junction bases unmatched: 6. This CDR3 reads CASSEAGLAGLTYEQYF. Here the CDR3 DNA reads TGTGCCAGCAGTGAAGCCGGACTAGCGGGCCTAACCTACGAGCAGTACTTC.

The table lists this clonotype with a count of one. The CDR3 is CASSRDTQYF. The CDR3 DNA reads TGTGCCAGCTCAAGGGATACGCAGTATTTT. This chain uses TRBV12-3 or TRBV12-4 with TRBJ2-3; D gene ambiguous. The CDR3 contains 10 residues. The V and J ends lost 8 bases and 6 bases respectively, with 6 bases between them.

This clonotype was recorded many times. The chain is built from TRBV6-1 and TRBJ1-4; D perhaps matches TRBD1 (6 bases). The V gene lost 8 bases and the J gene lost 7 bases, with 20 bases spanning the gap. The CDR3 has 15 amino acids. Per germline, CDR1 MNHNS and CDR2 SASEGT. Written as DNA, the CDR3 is TGTGCCAGCTCAAGAGGTACAGGGAGCGGTGAAAAACTGTTTTTT. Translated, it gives CASSRGTGSGEKLFF.

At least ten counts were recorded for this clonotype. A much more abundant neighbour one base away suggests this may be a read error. In DNA form, the CDR3 reads TGTGCCAGCAGCTTAGGGCTTTTGGATGAGCAGTACTTC. This translates into CASSLGLLDEQYF. The rearrangement uses TRBV7-2 and TRBJ2-1, with D hard to call. The J call may be faulty, since TRBJ2-7 better matches the DNA end. Germline V CDR1 and CDR2: SGHTA, FQGNSA. This CDR3 region has 13 residues.

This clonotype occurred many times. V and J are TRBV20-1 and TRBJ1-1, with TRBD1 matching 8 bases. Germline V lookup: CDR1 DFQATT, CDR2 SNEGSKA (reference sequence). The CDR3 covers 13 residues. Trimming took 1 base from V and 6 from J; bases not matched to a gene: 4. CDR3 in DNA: TGCAGTGCTAGAGCCAGGGGGCGCTCTGAAGCTTTCTTT. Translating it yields CSARARGRSEAFF.

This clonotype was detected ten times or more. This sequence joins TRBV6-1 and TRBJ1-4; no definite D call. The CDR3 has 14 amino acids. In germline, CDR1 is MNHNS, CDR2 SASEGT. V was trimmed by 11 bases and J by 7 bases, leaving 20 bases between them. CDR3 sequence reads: CASRERRSSEKLFF. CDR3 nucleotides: TGTGCCTCGAGGGAAAGGAGAAGTAGTGAAAAACTGTTTTTT.

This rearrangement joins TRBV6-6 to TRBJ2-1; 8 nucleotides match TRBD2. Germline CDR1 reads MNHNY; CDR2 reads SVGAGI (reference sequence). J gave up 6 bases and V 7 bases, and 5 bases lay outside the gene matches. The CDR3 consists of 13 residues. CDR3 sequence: CASIHAGGNEQFF. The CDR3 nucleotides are TGTGCCAGCATTCATGCGGGAGGCAATGAGCAGTTCTTC.

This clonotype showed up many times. CDR3 sequence reads: CASSQDIRANEQYF. The CDR3 DNA reads as TGCGCCAGCAGCCAAGATATACGGGCCAACGAGCAGTACTTC. J is TRBJ2-7 and V is TRBV4-1; D is unresolved. Deletions cut 0 bases from V and 5 bases from J, with 11 bases between. The CDR3 totals 14 residues. CDR1 and CDR2 (germline): MGHRA, YSYEKL.

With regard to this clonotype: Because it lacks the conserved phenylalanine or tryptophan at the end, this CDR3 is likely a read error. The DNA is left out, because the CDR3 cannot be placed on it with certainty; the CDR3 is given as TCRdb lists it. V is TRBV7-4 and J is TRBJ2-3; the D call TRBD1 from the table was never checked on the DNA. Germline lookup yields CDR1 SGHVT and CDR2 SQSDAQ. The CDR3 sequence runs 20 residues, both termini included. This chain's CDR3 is CASSLAMTGEEAISPSILGT.

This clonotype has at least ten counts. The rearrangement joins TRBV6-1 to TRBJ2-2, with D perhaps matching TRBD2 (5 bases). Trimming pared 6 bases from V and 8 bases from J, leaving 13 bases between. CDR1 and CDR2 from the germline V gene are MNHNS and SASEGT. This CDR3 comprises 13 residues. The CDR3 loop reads CASRQEEIGELFF. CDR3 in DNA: TGTGCCAGCAGGCAGGAGGAAATTGGGGAGCTGTTTTTT.

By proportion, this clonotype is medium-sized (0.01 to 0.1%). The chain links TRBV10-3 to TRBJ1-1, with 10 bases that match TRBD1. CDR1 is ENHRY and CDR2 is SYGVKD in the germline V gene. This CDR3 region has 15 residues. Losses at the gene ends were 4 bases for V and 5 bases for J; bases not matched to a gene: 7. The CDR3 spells CAISGATGGGTEAFF. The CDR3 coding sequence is TGTGCCATCAGTGGGGCGACAGGGGGCGGGACTGAAGCTTTCTTT.

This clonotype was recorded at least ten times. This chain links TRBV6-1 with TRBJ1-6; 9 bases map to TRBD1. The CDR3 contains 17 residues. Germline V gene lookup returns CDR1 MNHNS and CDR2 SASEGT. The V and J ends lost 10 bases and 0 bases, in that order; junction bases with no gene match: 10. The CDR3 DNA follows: TGTGCCACCCGGCGGGACAGGGAGACCTCCTATAATTCACCCCTCCACTTT. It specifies CATRRDRETSYNSPLHF.